This T cell receptor (beta chain) derives from a study of blood T cell repertoires in COVID-19 (dated by TCRdb to about 2020). For context, the study as a whole: Collaborator samples came from the United States, Italy and Spain and covered acute and convalescent phases of COVID-19. Where available, HLA class I and class II types were taken from metadata supplied by the sample provider and were not determined by assay-based typing. The dataset comprised deeply sampled blood TCRbeta repertoires from subjects exposed to, actively infected with, or recovered from COVID-19. A freely available public database, intended as a resource for researchers studying the immune response to SARS-CoV-2, is where the repertoires were released. Samples were obtained from the ongoing ImmuneRACE study (first 160 participants) and from 1,254 subjects provided by 6 global collaborators. The prospective study material was composed of cDNA or gDNA derived from T cells, B-cell-depleted T cells, or PBMCs. A de-identified subject ID, COVID-19 status, age in years and sex were almost always included in the sample metadata. Study-wide conclusions, independent of this receptor: How much clinical and demographic metadata was included differed by source and by participant, and the metadata was provided uncurated.

Samples from volunteer blood donors who had recovered from COVID-19 were contributed by a second Seattle source. Whole blood was collected in K2EDTA tubes by collaborating institutions according to the institutions' own protocols. For TCRbeta analysis, collaborators shipped samples in one of three forms: frozen whole blood, isolated PBMCs, or DNA extracted from either of those sample types. This clone was picked up one time. Its antigen remains undetermined. No much larger clone exists at a distance of one base, and base qualities are not known. Inclusive of the bounding cysteine and phenylalanine, the CDR3 is 13 residues long. Left in the record is the CDR3 DNA by itself, 39 bases read in frame from the first base. Per the germline V gene (reference sequence), GTSNPN is the CDR1 and SVGIG is the CDR2. V drops 0 bases and J drops 6 bases, leaving 11 bases in between. The immunoSEQ Assay, a bias-controlled multiplex PCR, was used to amplify TCRbeta CDR3 regions from genomic DNA. Regarding the original processing steps: The number of nucleated cells in each sample was estimated from the amplification of reference gene primers within the assay. To quantify the absolute abundance of each unique TCRbeta CDR3 rearrangement, sequence reads were collapsed and filtered. For each sample, productive Simpson clonality was calculated by taking the square root of Simpson's diversity index across productive rearrangements. TCRdb obtained this table from immuneACCESS and retained in-frame rearrangements with V and J assigned. These tables miss some clones; where compared with another copy, unresolved V genes account for less than half of the shortfall, and the remainder is unexplained. That table is the source of V, J and clone size, and D and trimming were worked out from the DNA. This sample is represented by around 290,000 clones; approximately 87% of them were singletons. Around 7.8% of the sample rests with the top ten.

The V gene is TRBV30 and the J gene is TRBJ1-2, with the D segment identity uncertain. The specimen was peripheral blood. This receptor was identified in a woman aged 50 to 65 who had recovered from COVID-19. The CDR3 in this case is CAWSVLTWHGYTF. The nucleotide sequence is given as TGTGCCTGGAGTGTATTAACCTGGCATGGCTACACCTTC.